The next 10 T cell receptor beta chains were all read from a single sample in a study of cytomegalovirus exposure and HLA in healthy donors. Use of 60 Vbeta and 13 Jbeta primers characterized the PCR. TCRdb keeps only in-frame clones here, not all; method: immunoSEQ multiplex PCR. The top ten clones hold less than 3% of a sample with 150,000 to 200,000 clones, 55% to 65% of them seen once. Sample: PBMCs. All receptors come from a man aged 35 to 55 in good health and CMV-seronegative.

This clone occurred a few times. The V and J genes are TRBV5-6 and TRBJ1-6, with 10 positions matching TRBD1. V trimming: 5 bases; J trimming: 10 bases; junction bases outside the gene matches: 9. CDR1 and CDR2 from the germline V gene are SGHDT and YYEEEE. There are 15 residues in the CDR3. The CDR3 coding sequence is TGTGCCAGCAGGGCGACAGGGGGCTATGAGTCACCCCTCCACTTT. Protein product: CASRATGGYESPLHF.

There are a few counts of this clone. The gene calls are TRBV19 and TRBJ2-3; 9 bases map to TRBD1. The V gene's germline CDR1 is LNHDA and CDR2 SQIVND (reference sequence). The CDR3 extends over 14 amino acids. V shed 9 bases and J 0 bases; nucleotides not matched to a gene: 4. CDR3: CASRGTGSTDTQYF. CDR3 DNA sequence: TGTGCCAGCCGGGGGACAGGGAGCACAGATACGCAGTATTTT.

Comment on this clone: The junction departs from the called germline gene at one end, perhaps through a read error. The rearrangement uses TRBV6-5 and TRBJ2-1; D is uncertain. CDR3 length: 9 residues. CDR1 MNHEY and CDR2 SVGAGI come from the germline V gene. The DNA for the CDR3 is TGTGCCAGCAGTTACTCGAGTCTCTTC. Encoded protein: CASSYSSLF.

The chain joins TRBV29-1 to TRBJ2-7, with 10 positions matching TRBD1. The CDR3 has 13 residues. From germline, CDR1 is SQVTM and CDR2 ANQGSEA. With 7 bases clipped from V and 5 bases from J, the junction kept 8 bases outside the gene matches. The CDR3 region is CSGTGQGLDEQYF. The CDR3 bases are TGCAGCGGAACGGGACAGGGGCTGGACGAGCAGTACTTC.

The chain couples TRBV11-1 to TRBJ1-4; TRBD1 agrees at 11 bases. The CDR3 length is 14 residues. The J segment lost 7 bases and the V segment lost 4 bases, leaving 2 bases of the junction unmatched. CDR1 SGHAT and CDR2 FQDESV come from the germline V gene (reference sequence). The CDR3 nucleotides are TGTGCCAGCAGCTCCGGGACAGGGGGTGAAAAACTGTTTTTT. Protein: CASSSGTGGEKLFF.

This clone was observed a few times. The J gene is TRBJ2-4, the V gene TRBV19; TRBD1 is a possible D gene (6 bases). The length of the CDR3 is 18 residues. V lost 0 bases, J lost 0 bases, and 15 bases lay in between. Looked up from germline, CDR1 is LNHDA and CDR2 is SQIVND (reference sequence). The CDR3 DNA sequence: TGTGCCAGTAGTATAGATCGGACAGCAACACTAGCCAAAAACATTCAGTACTTC. Translated, it gives CASSIDRTATLAKNIQYF.

The chain is built from TRBV7-5 and TRBJ1-4. TRBV7-5 constitutes a pseudogene. This CDR3 comprises 16 residues. CDR3 amino acids: CARSPGGWEELEKLFF. CDR3 nucleotide sequence: TGTGCCAGAAGCCCCGGCGGGTGGGAGGAGTTGGAAAAACTGTTTTTT.

The J gene is TRBJ2-5, the V gene TRBV4-3, with TRBD1 matching 7 bases. V dropped 0 bases and J dropped 2; count of bases not matched to a gene: 3. CDR3 length: 15 amino acids. Germline loops: CDR1 LGHNA, CDR2 YSLEER. The CDR3 is CASSQEDRVQETQYF. CDR3 nucleotides: TGCGCCAGCAGCCAAGAAGACAGGGTTCAAGAGACCCAGTACTTC.

This sequence joins TRBV19 and TRBJ2-6; D is perhaps TRBD2 (6 bases). There are 14 residues in the CDR3. From germline, CDR1 is LNHDA and CDR2 SQIVND (reference sequence). V shed 5 bases and J shed 4 bases, with 9 bases lying between them. This CDR3 is CASSGGSGANVLTF. CDR3 bases: TGTGCCAGTAGTGGAGGGTCCGGGGCCAACGTCCTGACTTTC.

The genes are TRBV7-2 and TRBJ1-6; D may be TRBD1 (6 bases). Per the germline V gene, CDR1 is SGHTA and CDR2 is FQGNSA. The V end was cut by 4 bases, the J end by 8 bases, with 12 bases between. CDR3 length equals 14 residues. CDR3 coding DNA: TGTGCCAGCAGCTCGTCGCCAGGGGATTCACCCCTCCACTTT. Its translation: CASSSSPGDSPLHF.